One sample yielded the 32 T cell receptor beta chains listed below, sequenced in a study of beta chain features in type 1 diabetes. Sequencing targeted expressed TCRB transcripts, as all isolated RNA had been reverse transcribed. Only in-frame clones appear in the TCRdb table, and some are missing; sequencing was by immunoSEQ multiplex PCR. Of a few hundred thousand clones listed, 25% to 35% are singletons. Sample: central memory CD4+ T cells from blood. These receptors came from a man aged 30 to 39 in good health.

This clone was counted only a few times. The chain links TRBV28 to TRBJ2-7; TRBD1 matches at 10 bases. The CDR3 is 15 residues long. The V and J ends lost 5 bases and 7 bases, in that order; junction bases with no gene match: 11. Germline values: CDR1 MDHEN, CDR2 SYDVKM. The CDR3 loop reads CASSPPGTGVLEQYF. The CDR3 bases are TGTGCCAGCAGTCCCCCCGGGACAGGGGTCTTGGAGCAGTACTTC.

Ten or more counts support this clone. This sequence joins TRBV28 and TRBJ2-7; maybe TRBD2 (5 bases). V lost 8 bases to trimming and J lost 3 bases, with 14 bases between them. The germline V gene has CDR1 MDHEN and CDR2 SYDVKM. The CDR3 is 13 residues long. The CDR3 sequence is CASGSSPRYEQYF. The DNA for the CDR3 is TGTGCCAGCGGGAGCTCTCCTCGCTACGAGCAGTACTTC.

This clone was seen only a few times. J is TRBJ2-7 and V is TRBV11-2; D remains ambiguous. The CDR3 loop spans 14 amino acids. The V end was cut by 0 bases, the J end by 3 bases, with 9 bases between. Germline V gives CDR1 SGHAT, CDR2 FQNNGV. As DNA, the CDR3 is TGTGCCAGCAGCTTAGAACGGGTCCTCTACGAGCAGTACTTC. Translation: CASSLERVLYEQYF.

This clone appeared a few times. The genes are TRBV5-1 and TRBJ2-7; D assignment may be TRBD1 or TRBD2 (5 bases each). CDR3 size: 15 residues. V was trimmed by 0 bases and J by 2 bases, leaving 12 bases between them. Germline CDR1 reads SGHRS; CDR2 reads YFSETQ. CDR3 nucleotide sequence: TGCGCCAGCAGCTTGGTGGCAGGGACGGCCTACGAGCAGTACTTC. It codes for CASSLVAGTAYEQYF.

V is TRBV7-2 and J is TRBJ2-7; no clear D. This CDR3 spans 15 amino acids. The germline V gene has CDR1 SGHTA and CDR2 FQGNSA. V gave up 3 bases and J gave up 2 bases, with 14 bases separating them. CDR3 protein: CASSLGGRETYEQYF. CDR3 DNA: TGTGCCAGCAGCTTGGGCGGTAGAGAAACCTACGAGCAGTACTTC.

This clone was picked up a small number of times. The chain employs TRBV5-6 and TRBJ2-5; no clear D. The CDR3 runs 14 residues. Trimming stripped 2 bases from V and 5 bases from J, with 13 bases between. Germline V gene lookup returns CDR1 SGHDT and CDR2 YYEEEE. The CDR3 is CASSFTQVRETQYF. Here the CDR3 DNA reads TGTGCCAGCAGCTTTACTCAAGTAAGGGAGACCCAGTACTTC.

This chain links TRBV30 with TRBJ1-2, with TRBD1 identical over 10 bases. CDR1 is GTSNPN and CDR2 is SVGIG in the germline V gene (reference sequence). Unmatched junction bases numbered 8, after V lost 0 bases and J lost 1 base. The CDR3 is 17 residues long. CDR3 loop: CAWSVPPGQGFNYGYTF. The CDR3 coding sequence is TGTGCCTGGAGTGTACCCCCGGGACAGGGGTTTAACTATGGCTACACCTTC. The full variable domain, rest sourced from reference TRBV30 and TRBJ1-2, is SQTIHQWPATLVQPVGSPLSLECTVEGTSNPNLYWYRQAAGRGLQLLFYSVGIGQISSEVPQNLSASRPQDRQFILSSKKLLLSDSGFYLCAWSVPPGQGFNYGYTFGSGTRLTVV.

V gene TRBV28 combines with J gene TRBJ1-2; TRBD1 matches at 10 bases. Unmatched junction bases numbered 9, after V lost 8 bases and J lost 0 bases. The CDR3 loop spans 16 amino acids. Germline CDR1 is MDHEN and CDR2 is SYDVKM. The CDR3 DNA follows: TGTGCCAGCTTAGGAGGGACAGGGGTTACTAACTATGGCTACACCTTC. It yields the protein CASLGGTGVTNYGYTF.

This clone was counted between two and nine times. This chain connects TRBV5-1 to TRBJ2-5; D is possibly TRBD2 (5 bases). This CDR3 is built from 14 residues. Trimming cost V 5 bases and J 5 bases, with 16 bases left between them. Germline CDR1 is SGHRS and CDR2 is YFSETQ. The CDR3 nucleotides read TGCGCCAGCAGGATGACTACTCTCGGGGAGACCCAGTACTTC. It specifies CASRMTTLGETQYF.

The CDR3 sequence is CAWRRTGSQETQYF. The CDR3 nucleotides are TGTGCCTGGAGAAGGACAGGGAGTCAAGAGACCCAGTACTTC. This chain connects TRBV30 to TRBJ2-5, with TRBD1 identical over 8 bases. CDR3 size: 14 residues. After removal of 3 bases from V and 2 bases from J, the junction contained 5 bases not matched to a gene. Germline V gene data show CDR1 as GTSNPN and CDR2 as SVGIG (reference sequence).

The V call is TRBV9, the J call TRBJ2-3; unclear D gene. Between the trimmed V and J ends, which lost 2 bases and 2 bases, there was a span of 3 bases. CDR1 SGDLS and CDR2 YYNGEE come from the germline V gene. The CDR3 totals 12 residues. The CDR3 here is CASSVITDTQYF. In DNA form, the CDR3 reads TGTGCCAGCAGCGTGATCACAGATACGCAGTATTTT.

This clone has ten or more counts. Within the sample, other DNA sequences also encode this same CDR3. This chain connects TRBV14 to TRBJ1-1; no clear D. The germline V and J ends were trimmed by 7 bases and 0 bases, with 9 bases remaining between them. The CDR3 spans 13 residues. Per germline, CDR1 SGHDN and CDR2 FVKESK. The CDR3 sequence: CASTLTVNTEAFF. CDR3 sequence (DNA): TGTGCCAGCACGTTAACAGTGAACACTGAAGCTTTCTTT.

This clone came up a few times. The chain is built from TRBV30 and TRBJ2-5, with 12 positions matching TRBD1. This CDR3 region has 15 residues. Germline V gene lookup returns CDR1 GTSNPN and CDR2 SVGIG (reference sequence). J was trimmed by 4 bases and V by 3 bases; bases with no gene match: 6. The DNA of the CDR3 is TGTGCCTGGAGCCCGGGACAGGGGGCCGGAGAGACCCAGTACTTC. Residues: CAWSPGQGAGETQYF.

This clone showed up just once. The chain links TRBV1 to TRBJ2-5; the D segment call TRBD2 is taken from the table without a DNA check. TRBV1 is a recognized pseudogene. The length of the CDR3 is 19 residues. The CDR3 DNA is TGCACCAGCAGCCAGGATCCCTCCCCGCCAAGCGAGGTAGGAGAGACCCAGTACTTC. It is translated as CTSSQDPSPPSEVGETQYF.

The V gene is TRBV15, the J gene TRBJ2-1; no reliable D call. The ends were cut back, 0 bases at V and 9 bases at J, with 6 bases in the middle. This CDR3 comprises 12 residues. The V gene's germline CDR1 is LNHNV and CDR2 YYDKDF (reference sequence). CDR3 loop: CATSRDSGEQFF. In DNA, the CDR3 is TGTGCCACCAGCAGAGATTCGGGTGAGCAGTTCTTC. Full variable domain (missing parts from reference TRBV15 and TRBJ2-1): DAMVIQNPRYQVTQFGKPVTLSCSQTLNHNVMYWYQQKSSQAPKLLFHYYDKDFNNEADTPDNFQSRRPNTSFCFLDIRSPGLGDTAMYLCATSRDSGEQFFGPGTRLTVL.

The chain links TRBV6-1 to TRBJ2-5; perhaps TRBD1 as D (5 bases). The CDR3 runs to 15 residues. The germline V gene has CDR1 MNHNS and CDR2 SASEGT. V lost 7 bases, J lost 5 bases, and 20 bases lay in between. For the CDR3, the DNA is TGTGCCAGCAAAGGGGCAGGTTTGAGTTCGGAGACCCAGTACTTC. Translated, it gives CASKGAGLSSETQYF.

The CDR3 reads CASSFYTDTQYF. CDR3 nucleotide sequence: TGTGCCAGCAGCTTTTACACAGATACGCAGTATTTT. The chain carries TRBV7-2 and TRBJ2-3; D remains unclear. The CDR3 has 12 amino acids. The V gene lost 3 bases and the J gene lost 2 bases, with 3 bases spanning the gap. Germline V gene data show CDR1 as SGHTA and CDR2 as FQGNSA.

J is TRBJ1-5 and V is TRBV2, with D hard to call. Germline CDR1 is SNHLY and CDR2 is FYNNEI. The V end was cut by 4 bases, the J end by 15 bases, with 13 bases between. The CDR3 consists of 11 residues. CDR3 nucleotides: TGTGCCAGCAGTGGATTCGAGAATAGGCATTTT. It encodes CASSGFENRHF.

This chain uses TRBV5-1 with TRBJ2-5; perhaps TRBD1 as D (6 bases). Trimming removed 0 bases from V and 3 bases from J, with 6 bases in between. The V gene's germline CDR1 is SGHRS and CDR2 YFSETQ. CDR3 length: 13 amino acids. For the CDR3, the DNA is TGCGCCAGCAGCTTGGACAGGGAAGAGACCCAGTACTTC. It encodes CASSLDREETQYF.

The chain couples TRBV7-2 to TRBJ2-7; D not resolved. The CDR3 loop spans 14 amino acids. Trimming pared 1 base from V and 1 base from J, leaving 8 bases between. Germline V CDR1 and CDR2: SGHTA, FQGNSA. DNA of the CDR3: TGTGCCAGCAGCTTAGAGATTGCTTCCTACGAGCAGTACTTC. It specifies CASSLEIASYEQYF.

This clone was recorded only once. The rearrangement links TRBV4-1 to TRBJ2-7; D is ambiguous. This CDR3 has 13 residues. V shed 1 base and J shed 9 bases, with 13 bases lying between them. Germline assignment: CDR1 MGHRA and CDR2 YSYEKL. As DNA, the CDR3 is TGCGCCAGCAGCCAAGTTGACCTGTCAAGGCAGTACTTC. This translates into CASSQVDLSRQYF.

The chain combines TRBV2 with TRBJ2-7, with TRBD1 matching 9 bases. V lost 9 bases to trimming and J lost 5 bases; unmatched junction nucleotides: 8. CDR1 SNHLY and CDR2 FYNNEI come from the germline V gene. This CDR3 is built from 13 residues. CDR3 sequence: CARPDRGSDEQYF. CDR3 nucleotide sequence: TGTGCCAGACCGGACAGGGGTTCAGACGAGCAGTACTTC.

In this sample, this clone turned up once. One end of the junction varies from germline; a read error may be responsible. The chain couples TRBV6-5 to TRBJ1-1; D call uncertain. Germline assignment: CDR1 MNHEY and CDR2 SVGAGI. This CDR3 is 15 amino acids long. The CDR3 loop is CASSYGRTENAEAFF. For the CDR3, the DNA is TGTGCCAGCAGTTACGGACGGACGGAGAACGCTGAAGCTTTCTTT.

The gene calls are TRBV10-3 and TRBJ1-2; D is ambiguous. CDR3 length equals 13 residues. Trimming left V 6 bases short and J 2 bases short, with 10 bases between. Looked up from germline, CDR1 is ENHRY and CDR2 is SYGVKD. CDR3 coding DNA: TGTGCCATCAGAGCGGACCTAAACTATGGCTACACCTTC. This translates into CAIRADLNYGYTF.

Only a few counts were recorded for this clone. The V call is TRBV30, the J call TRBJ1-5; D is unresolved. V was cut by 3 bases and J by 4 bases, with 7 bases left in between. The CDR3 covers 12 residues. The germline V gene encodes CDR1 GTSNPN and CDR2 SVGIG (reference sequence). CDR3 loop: CAWSGGNQPQHF. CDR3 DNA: TGTGCCTGGAGCGGTGGGAATCAGCCCCAGCATTTT.

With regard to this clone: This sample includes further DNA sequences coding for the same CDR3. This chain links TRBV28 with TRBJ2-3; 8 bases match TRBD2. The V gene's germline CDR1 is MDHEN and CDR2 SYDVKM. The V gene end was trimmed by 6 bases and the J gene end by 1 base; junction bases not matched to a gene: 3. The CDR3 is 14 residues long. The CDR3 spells CASSLTSGTDTQYF. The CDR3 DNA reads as TGTGCCAGCAGCCTGACTAGCGGCACAGATACGCAGTATTTT.

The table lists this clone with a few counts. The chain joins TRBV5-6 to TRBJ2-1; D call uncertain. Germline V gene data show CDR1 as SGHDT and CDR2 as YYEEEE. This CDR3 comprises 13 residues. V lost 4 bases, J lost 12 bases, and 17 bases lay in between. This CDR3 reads CASSGRVRSWQFF. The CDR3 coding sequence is TGTGCCAGCAGCGGCCGCGTCCGCAGCTGGCAGTTCTTC. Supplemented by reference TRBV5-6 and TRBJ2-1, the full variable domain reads DAGVTQSPTHLIKTRGQQVTLRCSPKSGHDTVSWYQQALGQGPQFIFQYYEEEERQRGNFPDRFSGHQFPNYSSELNVNALLLGDSALYLCASSGRVRSWQFFGPGTRLTVL.

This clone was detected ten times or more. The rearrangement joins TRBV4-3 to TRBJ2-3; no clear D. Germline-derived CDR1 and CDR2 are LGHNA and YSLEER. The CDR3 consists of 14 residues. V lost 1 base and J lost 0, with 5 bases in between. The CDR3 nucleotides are TGCGCCAGCAGCCAAGCACGGAGCACAGATACGCAGTATTTT. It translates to CASSQARSTDTQYF.

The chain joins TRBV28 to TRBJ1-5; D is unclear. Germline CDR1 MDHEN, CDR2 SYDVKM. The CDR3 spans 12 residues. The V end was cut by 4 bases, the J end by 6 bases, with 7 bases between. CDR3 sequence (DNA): TGTGCCAGCAGTTCCCCGAGTCAGCCCCAGCATTTT. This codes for CASSSPSQPQHF.

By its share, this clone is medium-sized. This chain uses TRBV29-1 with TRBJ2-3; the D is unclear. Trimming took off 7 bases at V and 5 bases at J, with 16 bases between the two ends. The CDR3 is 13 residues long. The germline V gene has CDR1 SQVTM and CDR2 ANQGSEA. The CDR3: CSGWIRAGDTQYF. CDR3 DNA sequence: TGCAGCGGATGGATTAGGGCCGGAGATACGCAGTATTTT.

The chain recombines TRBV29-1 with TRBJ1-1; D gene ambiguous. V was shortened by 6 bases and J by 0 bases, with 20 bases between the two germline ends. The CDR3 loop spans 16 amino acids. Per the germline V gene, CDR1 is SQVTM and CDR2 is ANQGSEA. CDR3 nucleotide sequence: TGCAGCGTCGATAACCCGGAGAGATATATGAACACTGAAGCTTTCTTT. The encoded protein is CSVDNPERYMNTEAFF.

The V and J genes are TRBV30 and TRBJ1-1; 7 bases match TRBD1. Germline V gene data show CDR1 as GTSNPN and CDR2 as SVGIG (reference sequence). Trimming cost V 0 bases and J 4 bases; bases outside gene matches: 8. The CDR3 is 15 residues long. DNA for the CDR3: TGTGCCTGGAGTGTAGGGGGCTCCCGGGGCACTGAAGCTTTCTTT. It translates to CAWSVGGSRGTEAFF.